The 11 T cell receptor beta chains given below trace back to one sample, sequenced in a study of blood T cells in healthy people across ages. The authors ran a second PCR of 7 to 11 cycles using a sample-barcoded 5' primer and a J-beta primer mix. TCRdb reprocessed the 5' RACE reads with MiXCR, giving one entry per CDR3 protein. The sample contains 750,000 to 950,000 distinct CDR3 sequences, roughly 25% of which appear only once. These data also featured in a second study, about T cells of mothers and their children.

Sequences were obtained from blood. Every receptor here comes from a boy between 10 and 17 years old in good health.

This clonotype was observed a few times. The V call is TRBV6-1, the J call TRBJ2-4, with D uncertain. The germline CDR1 and CDR2 sequences are MNHNS and SASEGT. The CDR3 sequence is 13 residues long. Trimming removed 9 bases from V and 0 bases from J, with 9 bases in between. CDR3: CARDEVAKNIQYF. CDR3 nucleotide sequence: TGTGCCAGGGACGAGGTAGCCAAAAACATTCAGTACTTC.

The genes are TRBV20-1 and TRBJ1-4; TRBD1 agrees at 11 bases. J lost 6 bases, V lost 5 bases, and 11 bases had no gene match. This CDR3 has 16 residues. Per germline, CDR1 DFQATT and CDR2 SNEGSKA (reference sequence). In nucleotides, the CDR3 is TGCAGTGCTGACCCAGGGACAGGGGGTGGTTATGAAAAACTGTTTTTT. Translating it yields CSADPGTGGGYEKLFF.

The chain is built from TRBV7-9 and TRBJ1-2; tentatively, D is TRBD1 (6 bases). Germline lookup yields CDR1 SEHNR and CDR2 FQNEAQ (reference sequence). V was pared by 5 bases and J by 6 bases, with 19 bases between. The CDR3 has 15 residues. The CDR3, as DNA: TGTGCCAGCAGCCCACCAAGGGGCGGGGGGCATGGCTACACCTTC. Its translation: CASSPPRGGGHGYTF.

This clonotype appeared a few times. This chain joins TRBV4-3 and TRBJ2-1; 10 nucleotides match TRBD2. Germline CDR1 and CDR2: LGHNA and YSLEER. The trim removed 4 bases at V and 3 bases at J, leaving 21 bases unmatched. CDR3 length: 21 residues. The CDR3 sequence is CASSPKGLRILAGKDYNEQFF. The CDR3, as DNA: TGCGCCAGCAGCCCCAAAGGGCTCCGAATACTAGCGGGGAAAGACTACAATGAGCAGTTCTTC.

This clonotype came up once. The chain employs TRBV20-1 and TRBJ2-3; possibly TRBD2 for D (7 bases). CDR1 and CDR2 (germline): DFQATT, SNEGSKA (reference sequence). V was cut by 6 bases and J by 4 bases, with 20 bases left in between. CDR3 size: 15 residues. The CDR3 reads CSAIPGEGGPDTQYF. The CDR3 DNA sequence: TGCAGTGCCATCCCAGGGGAGGGGGGCCCAGATACGCAGTATTTT.

This clonotype was detected only a few times. One junction end disagrees with the germline gene, perhaps due to a read error. This chain connects TRBV6-1 to TRBJ1-2, with 9 nucleotides matching TRBD1. CDR3 size: 13 residues. Looked up from germline, CDR1 is MNHNS and CDR2 is SASEGT. For the CDR3, the DNA is TGTGCCTGCAGTGAGGACAGGGGCTTGGGCTACACCTTC. It is translated as CACSEDRGLGYTF.

This rearrangement joins TRBV29-1 to TRBJ2-5, with 12 positions matching TRBD2. Looked up from germline, CDR1 is SQVTM and CDR2 is ANQGSEA. Trimming cost V 4 bases and J 3 bases; bases outside gene matches: 18. The CDR3 covers 19 residues. The CDR3 nucleotides read TGCAGCGTTGTGGTCGTGACTAGCGGGGGCCAGTTCTTAAAAGAGACCCAGTACTTC. This codes for CSVVVVTSGGQFLKETQYF. The variable domain in full, completed from reference TRBV29-1 and TRBJ2-5, reads SAVISQKPSRDICQRGTSLTIQCQVDSQVTMMFWYRQQPGQSLTLIATANQGSEATYESGFVIDKFPISRPNLTFSTLTVSNMSPEDSSIYLCSVVVVTSGGQFLKETQYFGPGTRLLVL.

This chain links TRBV5-1 with TRBJ1-1; D is undetermined. V lost 1 base, J lost 0 bases, and 7 bases lay in between. The CDR3 runs to 14 residues. Germline loops: CDR1 SGHRS, CDR2 YFSETQ. The CDR3 region has the DNA TGCGCCAGCAGCTTGTACGGAGTGAACACTGAAGCTTTCTTT. Amino acid sequence: CASSLYGVNTEAFF.

The chain links TRBV11-2 to TRBJ1-6, with 8 bases lining up with TRBD1. The germline CDR1 and CDR2 sequences are SGHAT and FQNNGV. V was pared by 2 bases and J by 10 bases, with 7 bases of the junction left unmatched. This CDR3 has 15 residues. The CDR3 bases are TGTGCCAGCAGCTTAATACAGGGGGAAGGATCACCCCTCCACTTT. Its translation is CASSLIQGEGSPLHF.

The chain carries TRBV6-1 and TRBJ2-5; D is possibly TRBD2 (5 bases). V was pared by 0 bases and J by 1 base, with 12 bases between. The CDR3 consists of 16 residues. Germline CDR1 and CDR2: MNHNS and SASEGT. CDR3 sequence (DNA): TGTGCCAGCAGTGAAGCCTTAGGGAGACCCCAAGAGACCCAGTACTTC. It specifies CASSEALGRPQETQYF.

This rearrangement joins TRBV4-1 to TRBJ1-1; TRBD1 matches 7 bases. From germline, CDR1 is MGHRA and CDR2 YSYEKL. This CDR3 region has 15 residues. Trimming cost V 4 bases and J 6 bases; bases outside gene matches: 11. CDR3 DNA sequence: TGCGCCAGCAGCCCCTACTTAGGGGGCTTGGCTGAAGCTTTCTTT. It yields the protein CASSPYLGGLAEAFF.